This entry lists 5 T cell receptor beta chains sequenced from one sample in a study of cytomegalovirus exposure and HLA in healthy donors. The repertoire was sequenced with immunoSEQ multiplex PCR; TCRdb's copy has only in-frame clones and lacks some. The table records roughly 150,000 clones, approximately 96% of them present only once. Sequenced input: PBMCs. Source of these receptors: a woman between 18 and 29 years old in good health and CMV-seronegative.

V gene TRBV7-2 combines with J gene TRBJ2-3; unclear D gene. V lost 5 bases and J lost 9, with 15 bases in between. This CDR3 is 13 amino acids long. In germline, CDR1 is SGHTA, CDR2 FQGNSA. In DNA, the CDR3 is TGTGCCAGCAGCCTCGGGTCTCGGAACACGCAGTATTTT. This translates into CASSLGSRNTQYF.

The chain couples TRBV6-5 to TRBJ1-1; D not resolved. Trimming shortened V by 5 bases and J by 0 bases, and 7 bases separated the two germline ends. In germline, CDR1 is MNHEY, CDR2 SVGAGI. The CDR3 sequence is 13 residues long. CDR3 DNA sequence: TGTGCCAGCAGTCCGACACTGAACACTGAAGCTTTCTTT. Its translation: CASSPTLNTEAFF.

V usage is TRBV6-5 and J usage is TRBJ2-5; 10 bases are shared with TRBD2. Looked up from germline, CDR1 is MNHEY and CDR2 is SVGAGI. With V trimmed by 6 bases and J by 2 bases, 3 bases remained unmatched. The CDR3 runs 14 residues. The CDR3 nucleotides are TGTGCCAGCAGGCTAGCGGGGGCTCAAGAGACCCAGTACTTC. Translating it yields CASRLAGAQETQYF.

V is TRBV9 and J is TRBJ2-3, with 10 bases that match TRBD2. CDR1 is SGDLS and CDR2 is YYNGEE in the germline V gene. The CDR3 extends over 15 amino acids. J lost 9 bases, V lost 0 bases, and 7 bases had no gene match. The CDR3 sequence: CASSVDASGGWTQYF. Written as DNA, the CDR3 is TGTGCCAGCAGCGTAGACGCTAGCGGGGGTTGGACGCAGTATTTT.

The chain combines TRBV4-2 with TRBJ2-7; tentative D call: TRBD2 (7 bases). Germline V gene sequence: CDR1 LGHNA, CDR2 YNFKEQ. The CDR3 has 14 residues. V was shortened by 2 bases and J by 3 bases, with 11 bases between the two germline ends. The CDR3 is CASSQTGGFYEQYF. CDR3 bases: TGTGCCAGCAGCCAAACGGGGGGCTTCTACGAGCAGTACTTC.